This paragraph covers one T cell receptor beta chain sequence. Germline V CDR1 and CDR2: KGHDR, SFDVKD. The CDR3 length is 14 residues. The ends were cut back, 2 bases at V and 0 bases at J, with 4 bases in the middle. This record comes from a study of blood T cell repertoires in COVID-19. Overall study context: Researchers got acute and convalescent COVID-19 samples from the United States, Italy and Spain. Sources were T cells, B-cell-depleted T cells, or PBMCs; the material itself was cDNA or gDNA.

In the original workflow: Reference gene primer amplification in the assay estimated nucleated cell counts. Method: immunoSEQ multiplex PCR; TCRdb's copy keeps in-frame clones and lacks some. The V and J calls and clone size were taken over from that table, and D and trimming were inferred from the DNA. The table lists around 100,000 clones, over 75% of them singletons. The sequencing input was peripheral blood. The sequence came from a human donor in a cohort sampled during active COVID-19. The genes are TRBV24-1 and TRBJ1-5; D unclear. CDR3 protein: CATSDYNSNQPQHF. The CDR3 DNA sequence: TGTGCCACCAGTGATTATAATAGCAATCAGCCCCAGCATTTT.